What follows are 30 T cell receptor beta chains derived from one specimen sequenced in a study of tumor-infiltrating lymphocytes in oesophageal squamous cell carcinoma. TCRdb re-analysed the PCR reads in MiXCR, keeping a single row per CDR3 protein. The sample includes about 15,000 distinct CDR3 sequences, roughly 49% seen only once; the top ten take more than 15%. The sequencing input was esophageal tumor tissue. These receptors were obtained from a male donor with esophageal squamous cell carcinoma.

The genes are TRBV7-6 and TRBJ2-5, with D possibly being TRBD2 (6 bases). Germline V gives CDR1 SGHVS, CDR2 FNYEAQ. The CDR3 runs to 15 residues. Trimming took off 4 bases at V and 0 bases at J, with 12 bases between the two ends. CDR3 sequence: CASSSQGGDQETQYF. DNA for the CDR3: TGTGCCAGCAGCTCCCAAGGAGGGGACCAAGAGACCCAGTACTTC.

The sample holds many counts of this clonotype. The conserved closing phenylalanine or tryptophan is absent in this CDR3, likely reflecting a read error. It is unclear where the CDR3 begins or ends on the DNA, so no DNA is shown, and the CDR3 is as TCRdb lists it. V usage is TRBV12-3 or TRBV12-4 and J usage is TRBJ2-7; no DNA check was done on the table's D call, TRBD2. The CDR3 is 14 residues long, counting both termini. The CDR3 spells CASSLLAGGYTFGS.

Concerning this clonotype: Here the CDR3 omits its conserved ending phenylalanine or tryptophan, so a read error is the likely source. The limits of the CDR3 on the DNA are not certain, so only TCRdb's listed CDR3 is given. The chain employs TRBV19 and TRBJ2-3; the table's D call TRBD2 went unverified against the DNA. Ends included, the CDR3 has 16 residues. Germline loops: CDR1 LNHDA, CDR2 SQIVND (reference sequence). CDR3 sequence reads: CASSIPGLPEEQFFGP.

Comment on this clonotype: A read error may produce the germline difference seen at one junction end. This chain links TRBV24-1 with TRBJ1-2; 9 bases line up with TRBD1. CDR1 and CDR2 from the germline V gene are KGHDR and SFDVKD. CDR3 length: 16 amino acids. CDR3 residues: CATSDPRTGEDYGYTF. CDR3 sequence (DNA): TGTGCCACCAGTGATCCTAGGACAGGGGAAGACTATGGCTACACTTTC.

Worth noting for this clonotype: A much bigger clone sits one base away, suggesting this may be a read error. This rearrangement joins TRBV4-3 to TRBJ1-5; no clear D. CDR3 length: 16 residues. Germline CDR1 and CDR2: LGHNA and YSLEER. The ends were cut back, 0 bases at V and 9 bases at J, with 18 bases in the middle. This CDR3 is CASSQERQMSGRPQHF. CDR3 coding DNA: TGCGCCAGCAGCCAAGAACGCCAGATGTCGGGTCGGCCCCAGCATTTT.

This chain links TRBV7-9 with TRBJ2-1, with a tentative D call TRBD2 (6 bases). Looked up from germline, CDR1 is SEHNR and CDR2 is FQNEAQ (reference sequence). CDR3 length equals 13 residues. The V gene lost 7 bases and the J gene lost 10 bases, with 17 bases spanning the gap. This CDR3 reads CASTLDGEDEQFF. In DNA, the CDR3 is TGTGCCAGCACCTTGGACGGGGAGGACGAGCAGTTCTTC.

The CDR3 bases are TGTGCCAGCAGCTTAGTCCTCTCTGGGGCCAACGTCCTGACTTTC. Translating it yields CASSLVLSGANVLTF. The chain carries TRBV7-3 and TRBJ2-6; D call uncertain. CDR3 length: 15 amino acids. Trimming stripped 2 bases from V and 0 bases from J, with 5 bases between. Germline V CDR1 and CDR2: SGHTA, FQGTGA.

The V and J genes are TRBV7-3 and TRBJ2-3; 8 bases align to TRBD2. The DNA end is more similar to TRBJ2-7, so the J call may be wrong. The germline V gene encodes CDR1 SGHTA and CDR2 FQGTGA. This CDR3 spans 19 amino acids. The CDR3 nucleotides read TGTGCCAGCAGCTCCCATCCCCTATCTAGCGGGTCTTCACTCGACGAGCAGTACTTC. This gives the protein CASSSHPLSSGSSLDEQYF.

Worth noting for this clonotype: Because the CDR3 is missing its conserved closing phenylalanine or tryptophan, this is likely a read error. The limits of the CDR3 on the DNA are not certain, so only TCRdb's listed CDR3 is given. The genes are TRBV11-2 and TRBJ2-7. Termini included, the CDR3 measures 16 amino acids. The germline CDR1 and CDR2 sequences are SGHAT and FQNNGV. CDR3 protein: CASSLEALAYGYTFGS.

This CDR3 is CASSVGGLAGEQYF. The CDR3 DNA follows: TGTGCCAGCAGCGTAGGCGGGCTAGCCGGTGAGCAGTACTTC. The rearrangement joins TRBV9 to TRBJ2-1; TRBD2 might be the D (5 bases). The J call is uncertain, as TRBJ2-7 better fits the DNA end. This CDR3 has 14 amino acids. Germline CDR1 SGDLS, CDR2 YYNGEE.

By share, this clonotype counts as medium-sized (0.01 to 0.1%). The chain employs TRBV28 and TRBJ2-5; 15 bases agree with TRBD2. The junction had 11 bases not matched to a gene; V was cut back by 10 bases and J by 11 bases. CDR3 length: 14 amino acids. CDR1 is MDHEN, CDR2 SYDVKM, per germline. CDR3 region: CATGGTSGRWEQYF. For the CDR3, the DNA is TGTGCCACCGGGGGGACTAGCGGGAGGTGGGAGCAGTACTTC.

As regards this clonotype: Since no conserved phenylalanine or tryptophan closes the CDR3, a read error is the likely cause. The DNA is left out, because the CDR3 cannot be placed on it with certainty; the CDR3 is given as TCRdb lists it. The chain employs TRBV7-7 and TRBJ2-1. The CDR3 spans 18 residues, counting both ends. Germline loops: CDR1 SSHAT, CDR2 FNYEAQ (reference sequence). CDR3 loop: CASSLGSYSSYNEQFFGS.

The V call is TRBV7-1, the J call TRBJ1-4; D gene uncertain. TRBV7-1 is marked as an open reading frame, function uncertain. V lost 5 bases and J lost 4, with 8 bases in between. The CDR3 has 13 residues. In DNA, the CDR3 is TGTGCCAGCAGCCCACGGGGTAATGAAAAACTGTTTTTT. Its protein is CASSPRGNEKLFF.

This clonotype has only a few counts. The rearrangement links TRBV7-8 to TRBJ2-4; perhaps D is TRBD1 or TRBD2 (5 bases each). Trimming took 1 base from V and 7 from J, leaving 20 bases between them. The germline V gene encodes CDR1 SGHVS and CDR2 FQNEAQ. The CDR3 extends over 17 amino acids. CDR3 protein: CASSLVPSGTARNIQYF. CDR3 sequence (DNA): TGTGCCAGCAGCTTAGTTCCCTCCGGGACCGCGAGGAACATTCAGTACTTC.

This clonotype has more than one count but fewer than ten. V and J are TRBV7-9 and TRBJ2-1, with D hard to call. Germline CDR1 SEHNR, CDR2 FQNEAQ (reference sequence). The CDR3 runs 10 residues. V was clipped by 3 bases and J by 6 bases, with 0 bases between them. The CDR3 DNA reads TGTGCCAGCAGCTTCAATGAGCAGTTCTTC. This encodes CASSFNEQFF.

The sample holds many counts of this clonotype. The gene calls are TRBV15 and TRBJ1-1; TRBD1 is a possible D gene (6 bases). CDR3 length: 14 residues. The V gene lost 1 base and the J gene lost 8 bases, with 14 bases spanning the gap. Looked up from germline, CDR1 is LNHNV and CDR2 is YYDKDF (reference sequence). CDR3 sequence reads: CATSRGGQTKEAFF. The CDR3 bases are TGTGCCACCAGCAGAGGCGGACAGACAAAAGAAGCTTTCTTT.

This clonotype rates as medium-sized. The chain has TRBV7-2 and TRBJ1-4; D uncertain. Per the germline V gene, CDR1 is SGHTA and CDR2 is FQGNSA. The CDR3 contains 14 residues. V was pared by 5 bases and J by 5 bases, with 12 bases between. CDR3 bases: TGTGCCAGCAGCGCCCGGGATCTGAATGAAAAACTGTTTTTT. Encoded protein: CASSARDLNEKLFF.

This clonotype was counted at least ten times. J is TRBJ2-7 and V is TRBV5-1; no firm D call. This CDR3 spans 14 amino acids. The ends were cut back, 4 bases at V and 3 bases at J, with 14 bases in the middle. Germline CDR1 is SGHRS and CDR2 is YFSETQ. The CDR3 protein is CASSPPRHNYEQYF. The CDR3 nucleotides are TGCGCCAGCAGCCCACCCCGCCACAACTACGAGCAGTACTTC.

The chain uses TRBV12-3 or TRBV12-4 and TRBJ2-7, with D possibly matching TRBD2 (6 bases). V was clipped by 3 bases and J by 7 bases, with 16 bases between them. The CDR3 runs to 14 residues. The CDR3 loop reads CASSLGGNYNEQYF. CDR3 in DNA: TGTGCCAGCAGTTTGGGCGGGAACTACAATGAGCAGTACTTC.

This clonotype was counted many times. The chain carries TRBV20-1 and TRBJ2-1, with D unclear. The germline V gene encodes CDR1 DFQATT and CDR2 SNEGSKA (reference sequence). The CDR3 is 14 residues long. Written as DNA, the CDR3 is TGCAGCACCGAGGACCCTTCTCTCCGCAATGAGCAGTTCTTC. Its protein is CSTEDPSLRNEQFF.

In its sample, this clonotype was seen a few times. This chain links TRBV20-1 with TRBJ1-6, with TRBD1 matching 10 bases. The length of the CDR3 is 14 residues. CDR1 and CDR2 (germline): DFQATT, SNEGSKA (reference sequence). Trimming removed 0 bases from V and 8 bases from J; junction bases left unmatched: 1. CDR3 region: CSAREDRGHSPLHF. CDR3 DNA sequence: TGCAGTGCTAGAGAAGACAGGGGGCATTCACCCCTCCACTTT.

In nucleotides, the CDR3 is TGTGCCAGCAGCTTAGCGCTGTCCAATGAGCAGTACTTC. Amino acids: CASSLALSNEQYF. J is TRBJ2-1 and V is TRBV7-6; D gene ambiguous. The J call may be wrong; the DNA end is better matched by TRBJ2-7. The CDR3 is 13 residues long. CDR1 and CDR2 (germline): SGHVS, FNYEAQ.

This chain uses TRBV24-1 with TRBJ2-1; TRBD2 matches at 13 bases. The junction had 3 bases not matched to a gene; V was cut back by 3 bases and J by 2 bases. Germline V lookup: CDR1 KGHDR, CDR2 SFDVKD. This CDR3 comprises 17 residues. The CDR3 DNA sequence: TGTGCCACCAGTGATCCAGGACTAGCGGGAGCCTACAATGAGCAGTTCTTC. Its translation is CATSDPGLAGAYNEQFF.

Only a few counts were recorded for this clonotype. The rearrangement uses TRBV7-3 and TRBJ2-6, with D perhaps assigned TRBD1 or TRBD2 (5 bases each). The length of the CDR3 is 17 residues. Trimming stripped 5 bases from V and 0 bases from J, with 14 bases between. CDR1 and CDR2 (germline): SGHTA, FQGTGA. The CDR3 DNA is TGTGCCAGCAGCCTTGGGGGATCTTTCTCTGGGGCCAACGTCCTGACTTTC. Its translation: CASSLGGSFSGANVLTF.

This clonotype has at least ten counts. CDR3 protein: CASSLALGDSLAKNIQYF. As DNA, the CDR3 is TGTGCCAGCAGCTTAGCGCTGGGGGACAGCCTAGCCAAAAACATTCAGTACTTC. The V and J genes are TRBV7-8 and TRBJ2-4; 7 nucleotides line up with TRBD1. Germline V lookup: CDR1 SGHVS, CDR2 FQNEAQ. CDR3 length: 18 amino acids. With 0 bases clipped from V and 0 bases from J, the junction kept 8 bases outside the gene matches.

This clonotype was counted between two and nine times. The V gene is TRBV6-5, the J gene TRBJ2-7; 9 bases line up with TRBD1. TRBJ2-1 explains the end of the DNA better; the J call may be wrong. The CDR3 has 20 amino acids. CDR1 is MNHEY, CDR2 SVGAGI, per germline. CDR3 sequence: CASMLTRGTGFTIGPNEQFF. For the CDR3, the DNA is TGTGCCAGCATGCTCACCCGGGGGACAGGGTTTACAATCGGACCCAATGAGCAGTTCTTC.

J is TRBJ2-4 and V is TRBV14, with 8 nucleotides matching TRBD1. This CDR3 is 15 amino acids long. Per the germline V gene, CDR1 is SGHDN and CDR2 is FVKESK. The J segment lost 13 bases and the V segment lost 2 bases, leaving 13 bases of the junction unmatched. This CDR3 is CASSQSPGQAQGQYF. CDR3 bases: TGTGCCAGCAGCCAATCTCCGGGACAGGCCCAGGGGCAGTACTTC.

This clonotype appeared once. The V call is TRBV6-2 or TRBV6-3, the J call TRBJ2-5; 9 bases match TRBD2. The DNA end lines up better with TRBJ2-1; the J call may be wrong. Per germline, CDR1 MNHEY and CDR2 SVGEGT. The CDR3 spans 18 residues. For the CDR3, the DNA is TGTGCCAGCAGTAAAATCGCCCAGACTAGCGGAGCCTACAATGAGCAGTTCTTC. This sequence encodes CASSKIAQTSGAYNEQFF.

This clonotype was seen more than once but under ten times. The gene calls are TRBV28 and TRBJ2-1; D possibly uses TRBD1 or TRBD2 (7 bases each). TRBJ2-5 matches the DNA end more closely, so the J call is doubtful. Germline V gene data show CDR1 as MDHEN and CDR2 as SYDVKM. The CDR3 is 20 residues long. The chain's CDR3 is CASSPRGVVGGPMREETQYF. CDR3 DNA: TGTGCCAGCAGCCCCAGGGGGGTAGTGGGAGGGCCGATGAGGGAGGAAACCCAGTACTTC.

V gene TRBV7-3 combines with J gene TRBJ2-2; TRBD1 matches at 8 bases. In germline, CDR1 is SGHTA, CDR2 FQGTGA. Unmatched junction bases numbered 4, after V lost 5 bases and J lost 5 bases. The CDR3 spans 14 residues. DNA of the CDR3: TGTGCCAGCAGCACCCGACAGGGGACCGGGGAGCTGTTTTTT. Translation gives CASSTRQGTGELFF.